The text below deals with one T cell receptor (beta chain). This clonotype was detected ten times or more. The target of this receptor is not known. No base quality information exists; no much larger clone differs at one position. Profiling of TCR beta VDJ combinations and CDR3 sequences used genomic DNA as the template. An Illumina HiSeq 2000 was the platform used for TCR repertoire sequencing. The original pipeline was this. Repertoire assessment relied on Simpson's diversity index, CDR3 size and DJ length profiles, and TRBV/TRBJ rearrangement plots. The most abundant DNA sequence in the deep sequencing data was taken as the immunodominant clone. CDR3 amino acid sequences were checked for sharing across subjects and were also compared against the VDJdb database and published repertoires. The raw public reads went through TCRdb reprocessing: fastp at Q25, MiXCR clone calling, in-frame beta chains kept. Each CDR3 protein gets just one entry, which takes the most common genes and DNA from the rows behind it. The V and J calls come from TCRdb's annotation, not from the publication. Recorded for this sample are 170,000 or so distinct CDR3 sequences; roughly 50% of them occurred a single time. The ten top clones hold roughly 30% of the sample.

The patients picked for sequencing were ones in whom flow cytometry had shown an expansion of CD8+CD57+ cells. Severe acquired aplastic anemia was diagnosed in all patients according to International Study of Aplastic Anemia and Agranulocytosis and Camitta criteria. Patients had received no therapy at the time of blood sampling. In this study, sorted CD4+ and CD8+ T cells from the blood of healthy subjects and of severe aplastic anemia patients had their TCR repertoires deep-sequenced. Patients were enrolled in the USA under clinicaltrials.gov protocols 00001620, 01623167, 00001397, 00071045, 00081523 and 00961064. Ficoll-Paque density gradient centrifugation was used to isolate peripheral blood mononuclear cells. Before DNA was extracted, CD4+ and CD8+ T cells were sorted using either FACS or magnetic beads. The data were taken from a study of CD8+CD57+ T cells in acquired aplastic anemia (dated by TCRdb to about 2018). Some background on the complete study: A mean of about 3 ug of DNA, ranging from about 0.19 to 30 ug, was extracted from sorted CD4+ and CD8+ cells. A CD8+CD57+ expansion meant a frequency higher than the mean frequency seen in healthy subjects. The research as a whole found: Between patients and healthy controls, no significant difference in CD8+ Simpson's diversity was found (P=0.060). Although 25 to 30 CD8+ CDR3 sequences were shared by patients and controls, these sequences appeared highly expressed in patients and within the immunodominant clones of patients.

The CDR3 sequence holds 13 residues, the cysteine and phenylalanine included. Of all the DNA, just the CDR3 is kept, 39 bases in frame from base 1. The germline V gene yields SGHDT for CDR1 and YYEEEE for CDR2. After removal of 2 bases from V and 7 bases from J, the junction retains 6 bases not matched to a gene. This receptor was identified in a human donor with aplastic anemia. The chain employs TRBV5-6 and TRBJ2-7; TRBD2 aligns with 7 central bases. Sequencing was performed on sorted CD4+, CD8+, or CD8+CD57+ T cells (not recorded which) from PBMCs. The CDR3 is CASSFWTRREQYF. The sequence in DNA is TGTGCCAGCAGCTTCTGGACTAGAAGGGAGCAGTACTTC.